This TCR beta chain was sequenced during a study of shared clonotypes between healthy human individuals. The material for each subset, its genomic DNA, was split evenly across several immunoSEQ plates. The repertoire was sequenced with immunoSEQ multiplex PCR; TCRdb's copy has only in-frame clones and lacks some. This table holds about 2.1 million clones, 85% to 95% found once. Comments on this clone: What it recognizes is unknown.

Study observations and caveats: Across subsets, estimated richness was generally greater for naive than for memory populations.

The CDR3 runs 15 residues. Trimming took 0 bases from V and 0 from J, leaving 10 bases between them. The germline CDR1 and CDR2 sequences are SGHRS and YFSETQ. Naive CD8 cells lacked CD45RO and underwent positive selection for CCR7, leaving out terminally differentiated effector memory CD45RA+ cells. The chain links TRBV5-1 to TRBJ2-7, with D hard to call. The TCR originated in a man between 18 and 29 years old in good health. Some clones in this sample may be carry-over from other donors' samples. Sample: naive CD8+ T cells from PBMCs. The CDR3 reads CASSLALLPSYEQYF. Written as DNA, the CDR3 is TGCGCCAGCAGCTTGGCTCTACTACCCTCCTACGAGCAGTACTTC. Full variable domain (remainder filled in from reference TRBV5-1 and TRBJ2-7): KAGVTQTPRYLIKTRGQQVTLSCSPISGHRSVSWYQQTPGQGLQFLFEYFSETQRNKGNFPGRFSGRQFSNSRSEMNVSTLELGDSALYLCASSLALLPSYEQYFGPGTRLTVT.